The T cell receptor (beta chain) under discussion was sequenced for a study of beta chain features in type 1 diabetes. General observations from the study: Type 1 diabetes patients showed a moderate but significant shortening of TCRB CDR3s in all four CD4+ subsets.

TCRB transcripts that were expressed got sequenced, as all of the isolated RNA had been reverse transcribed. The method was immunoSEQ multiplex PCR; TCRdb's version includes in-frame clones alone and lacks a portion of them. The sample lists around 300,000 clones; 9.5% to 12% were seen once. This clone was seen a few times. Its antigen is as yet unknown. The CDR3 is 16 amino acids. Germline CDR1 MNHNY, CDR2 SVGAGI (reference sequence). After removal of 5 bases from V and 6 bases from J, the junction contained 9 bases not matched to a gene. One heparinised draw of blood, averaging about 110 mL, came from each donor.

The sequencing input was naive CD4+ T cells from blood. The V and J genes are TRBV6-6 and TRBJ2-5; 13 positions agree with TRBD2. The receptor comes from a woman aged 30 to 39 in good health. This chain's CDR3 is CASSLQRTSGSQTQYF. CDR3 DNA: TGTGCCAGCAGTCTTCAAAGGACTAGCGGGAGTCAGACCCAGTACTTC.